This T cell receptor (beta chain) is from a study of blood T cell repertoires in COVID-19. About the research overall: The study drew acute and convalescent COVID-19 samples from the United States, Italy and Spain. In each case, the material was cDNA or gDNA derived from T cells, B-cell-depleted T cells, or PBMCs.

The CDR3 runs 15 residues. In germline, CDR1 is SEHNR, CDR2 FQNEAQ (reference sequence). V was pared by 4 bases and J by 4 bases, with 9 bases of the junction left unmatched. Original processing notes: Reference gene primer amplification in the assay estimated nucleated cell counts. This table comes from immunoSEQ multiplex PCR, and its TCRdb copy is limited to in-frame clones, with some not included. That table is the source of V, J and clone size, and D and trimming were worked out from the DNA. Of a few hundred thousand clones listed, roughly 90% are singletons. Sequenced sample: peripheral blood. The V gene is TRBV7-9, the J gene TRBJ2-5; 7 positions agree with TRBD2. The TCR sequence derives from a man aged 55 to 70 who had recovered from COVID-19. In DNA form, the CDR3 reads TGTGCCAGCAGCTCCATCGCGGGGGTCGGAGAGACCCAGTACTTC. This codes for CASSSIAGVGETQYF.